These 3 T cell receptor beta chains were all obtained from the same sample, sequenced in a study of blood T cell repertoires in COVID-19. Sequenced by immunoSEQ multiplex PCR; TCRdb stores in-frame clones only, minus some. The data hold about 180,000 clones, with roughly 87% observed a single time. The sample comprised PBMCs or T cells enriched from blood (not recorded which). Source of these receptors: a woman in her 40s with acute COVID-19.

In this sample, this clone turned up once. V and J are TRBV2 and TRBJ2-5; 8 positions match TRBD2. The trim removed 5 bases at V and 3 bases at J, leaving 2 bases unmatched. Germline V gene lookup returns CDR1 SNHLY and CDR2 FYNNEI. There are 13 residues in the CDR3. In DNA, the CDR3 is TGTGCCAGCAGTTCGGGACTAGAAGAGACCCAGTACTTC. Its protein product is CASSSGLEETQYF.

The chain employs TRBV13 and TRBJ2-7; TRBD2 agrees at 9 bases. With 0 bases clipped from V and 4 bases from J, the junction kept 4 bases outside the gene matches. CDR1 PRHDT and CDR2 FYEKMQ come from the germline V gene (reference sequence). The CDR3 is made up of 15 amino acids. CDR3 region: CASSLGTSGSYEQYF. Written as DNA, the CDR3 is TGTGCCAGCAGCTTAGGGACTAGCGGTTCATACGAGCAGTACTTC.

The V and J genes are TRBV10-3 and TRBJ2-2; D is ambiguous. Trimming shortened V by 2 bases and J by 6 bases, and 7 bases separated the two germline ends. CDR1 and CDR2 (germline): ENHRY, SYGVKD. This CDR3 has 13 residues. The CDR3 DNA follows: TGTGCCATCAGTGAGCCCTTCCCCGGGGAGCTGTTTTTT. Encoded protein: CAISEPFPGELFF.